A single sample gave rise to the 10 T cell receptor beta chains below, sequenced in a study of graft-versus-host responses after intestinal transplantation. These receptors are not linked to any known antigen. Method: immunoSEQ multiplex PCR; TCRdb's copy keeps in-frame clones and lacks some. The sample comprises under 90,000 clones, 90% of which are singletons, and less than 5% rests with the top ten. Sequenced here: unstimulated CD8+ T cells sorted from spleen or lymph node cells, sampled before transplant. These receptor sequences come from a human donor who was the organ donor for an intestinal transplant.

The chain is built from TRBV14 and TRBJ2-3, with TRBD2 as a possible D gene (6 bases). V was cut by 4 bases and J by 10 bases, with 18 bases left in between. CDR1 and CDR2 from the germline V gene are SGHDN and FVKESK. The CDR3 is 14 residues long. For the CDR3, the DNA is TGTGCCAGCAGCCCTTCTTTCCTCGGGACTTCGCAGTATTTT. Protein sequence: CASSPSFLGTSQYF.

About this clone itself: Mismatch with germline at one junction end may stem from a read error. This chain joins TRBV7-7 and TRBJ2-5; perhaps TRBD1 as D (7 bases). In germline, CDR1 is SSHAT, CDR2 FNYEAQ (reference sequence). There are 14 residues in the CDR3. The CDR3: CASNAGGFGETQYF. The CDR3, as DNA: TGTGCTAGCAACGCAGGGGGGTTCGGAGAGACCCAGTACTTC.

V is TRBV7-8 and J is TRBJ1-1, with a possible D match to TRBD1 (5 bases). The CDR3 spans 14 residues. Trimming took off 5 bases at V and 5 bases at J, with 15 bases between the two ends. The germline V gene has CDR1 SGHVS and CDR2 FQNEAQ. CDR3 nucleotides: TGTGCCAGCAGCCAAGACTCGGGGGGTACTGAAGCTTTCTTT. Its protein product is CASSQDSGGTEAFF.

The genes are TRBV27 and TRBJ2-7; maybe TRBD2 (5 bases). Germline assignment: CDR1 MNHEY and CDR2 SMNVEV (reference sequence). This CDR3 contains 15 residues. Between the trimmed V and J ends, which lost 2 bases and 0 bases, there was a span of 11 bases. The DNA for the CDR3 is TGTGCCAGCAGTTTAAAGGGTCTAGCCTCCTACGAGCAGTACGTC. Translated, it gives CASSLKGLASYEQYV.

The chain employs TRBV6-5 and TRBJ1-1, with D maybe TRBD1 (6 bases). This CDR3 region has 14 residues. Trimming removed 8 bases from V and 3 bases from J, with 16 bases in between. The germline V gene has CDR1 MNHEY and CDR2 SVGAGI. This CDR3 reads CASGPQDSYTEAFF. The CDR3 DNA is TGTGCCAGCGGCCCCCAGGACAGCTACACTGAAGCTTTCTTT.

This sequence joins TRBV10-2 and TRBJ2-1; 8 bases align to TRBD1. In germline, CDR1 is WSHSY, CDR2 SAAADI. CDR3 length equals 14 residues. J was trimmed by 5 bases and V by 6 bases; bases with no gene match: 6. CDR3 amino acids: CASRGDRIDNEQFF. Written as DNA, the CDR3 is TGCGCCAGCAGAGGGGACAGGATCGACAATGAGCAGTTCTTC.

The CDR3 sequence: CASSPIPGLASGELFF. Here the CDR3 DNA reads TGTGCCAGCTCACCGATTCCGGGACTAGCGAGCGGGGAGCTGTTTTTT. The chain employs TRBV18 and TRBJ2-2, with 10 bases matching TRBD2. CDR1 is KGHSH, CDR2 LQKENI, per germline. CDR3 length: 16 residues. J gave up 7 bases and V 3 bases, and 8 bases lay outside the gene matches.

CDR3 nucleotide sequence: TGTGCCAGCAGCTTAGGTACTAGCGTCGGCTCCTACAATGAGCAGTTCTTC. Amino acids: CASSLGTSVGSYNEQFF. The V call is TRBV11-2, the J call TRBJ2-1; 7 nucleotides align to TRBD2. Looked up from germline, CDR1 is SGHAT and CDR2 is FQNNGV. The CDR3 extends over 17 amino acids. The V and J ends lost 1 base and 0 bases, in that order; junction bases with no gene match: 6.

The rearrangement joins TRBV19 to TRBJ2-2, with D maybe TRBD2 (6 bases). The germline gives CDR1 LNHDA, CDR2 SQIVND (reference sequence). CDR3 length equals 14 residues. Trimming pared 8 bases from V and 2 bases from J, leaving 12 bases between. The CDR3 DNA is TGTGCCAGTGGGGCCGGGACTAACACCGGGGAGCTGTTTTTT. This encodes CASGAGTNTGELFF.

The J gene is TRBJ1-3, the V gene TRBV6-5; the match to TRBD1 covers 7 bases. Germline V gene sequence: CDR1 MNHEY, CDR2 SVGAGI. The V gene end was trimmed by 1 base and the J gene end by 4 bases; junction bases not matched to a gene: 4. This CDR3 is 15 amino acids long. The DNA for the CDR3 is TGTGCCAGCAGTTACTTTGGGACAGAAGGAAACACCATATATTTT. Translation: CASSYFGTEGNTIYF.